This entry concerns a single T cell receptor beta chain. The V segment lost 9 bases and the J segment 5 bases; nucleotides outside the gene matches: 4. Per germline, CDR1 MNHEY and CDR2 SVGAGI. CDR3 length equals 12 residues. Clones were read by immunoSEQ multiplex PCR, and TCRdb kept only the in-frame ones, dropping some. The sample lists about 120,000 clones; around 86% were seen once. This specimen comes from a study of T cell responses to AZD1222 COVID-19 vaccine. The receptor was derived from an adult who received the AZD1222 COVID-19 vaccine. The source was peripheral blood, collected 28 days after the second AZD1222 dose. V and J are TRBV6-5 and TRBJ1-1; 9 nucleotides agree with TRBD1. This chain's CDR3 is CASNRGRTEAFF. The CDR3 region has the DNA TGTGCCAGTAACAGGGGGCGAACTGAAGCTTTCTTT.